One T cell receptor (beta chain) is described in this entry. Its antigen remains unidentified. The data originate from a study of breast tumors, draining lymph nodes, adjacent tissues. Study findings and constraints: Compared with lymph nodes, tumors were less diverse; compared with nontumor tissue, more.

Samples came from axillary lymph nodes draining the breast cancer. The CDR3 covers 15 residues. The V end was cut by 3 bases, the J end by 2 bases, with 14 bases between. Germline V gives CDR1 SGHNT, CDR2 YENEEA. From the multiplex PCR reads, TCRdb called clonotypes with MiXCR, one entry per CDR3 protein. This table has under 250,000 distinct CDR3 sequences, approximately 29% appearing once. The receptor comes from a female donor with breast cancer. Some clones in this sample may be carry-over from other donors' samples. The source material was axillary lymph node tissue. The chain employs TRBV11-3 and TRBJ2-7; D not certain. The CDR3: CASSFKWYGPYEQYF. As DNA, the CDR3 is TGTGCCAGCAGCTTCAAGTGGTACGGCCCCTACGAGCAGTACTTC.